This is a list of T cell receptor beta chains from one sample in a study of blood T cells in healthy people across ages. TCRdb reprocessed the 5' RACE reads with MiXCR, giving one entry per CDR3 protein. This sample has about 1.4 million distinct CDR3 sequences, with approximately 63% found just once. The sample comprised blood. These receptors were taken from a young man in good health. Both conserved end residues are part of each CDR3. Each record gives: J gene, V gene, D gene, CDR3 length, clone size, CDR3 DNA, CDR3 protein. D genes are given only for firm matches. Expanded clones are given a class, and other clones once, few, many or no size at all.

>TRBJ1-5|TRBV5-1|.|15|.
TGCGCCAGCAGCTTGTCCCCATGGGGCAATCAGCCCCAGCATTTT
CASSLSPWGNQPQHF
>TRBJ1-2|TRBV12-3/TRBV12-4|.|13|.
TGTGCCAGCAGTTTAAATATCGGGTATGGCTACACCTTC
CASSLNIGYGYTF
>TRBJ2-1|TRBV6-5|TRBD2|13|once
TGTGCCAGCAGTCGGACTAGTCTGAATGAGCAGTTCTTC
CASSRTSLNEQFF
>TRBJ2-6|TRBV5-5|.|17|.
TGTGCCAGCAGCTTGTCAGCGAAGAGCTCTGGGGCCAACGTCCTGACTTTC
CASSLSAKSSGANVLTF
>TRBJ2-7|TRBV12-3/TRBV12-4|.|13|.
TGTGCCAGCAGTTTAGGGGACAAATACGAGCAGTACTTC
CASSLGDKYEQYF
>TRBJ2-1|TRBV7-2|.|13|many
TGTGCCAGCAGCTCGTCAGTCTGGGTTGAGCAGTTCTTC
CASSSSVWVEQFF
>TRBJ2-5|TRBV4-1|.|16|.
TGCGCCAGCAGCCAAGATCCAGGGGCGCTTGGTGAGACCCAGTACTTC
CASSQDPGALGETQYF
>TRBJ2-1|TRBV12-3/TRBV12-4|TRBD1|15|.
TGTGCCAGCAGTCCAAACAGGGGAGAGTACAATGAGCAGTTCTTC
CASSPNRGEYNEQFF
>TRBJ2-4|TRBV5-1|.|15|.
TGCGCCAGCAGCTTTTATGGGGATGACAAAAACATTCAGTACTTC
CASSFYGDDKNIQYF
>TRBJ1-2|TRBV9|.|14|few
TGTGCCAGCAGCGTAGGACAGGTCGGATATGGCTACACCTTC
CASSVGQVGYGYTF
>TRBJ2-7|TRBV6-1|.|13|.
TGTGCCAGCAGTGCCCTACTTGGCTACGAGCAGTACTTC
CASSALLGYEQYF
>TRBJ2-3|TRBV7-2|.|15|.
TGTGCCAGCAGCTTACCTCGAGGGCAGGGGGATACGCAGTATTTT
CASSLPRGQGDTQYF
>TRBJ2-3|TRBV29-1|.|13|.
TGCAGCGTGCAGGGTTCCAGCACAGATACGCAGTATTTT
CSVQGSSTDTQYF
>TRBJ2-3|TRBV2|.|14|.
TGTGCCAGCCTTCCGGGGGCCAACACAGATACGCAGTATTTT
CASLPGANTDTQYF
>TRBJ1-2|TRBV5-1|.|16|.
TGCGCCAGCAGCTTGGAAGGGGGACGAGTCGTCTATGGCTACACCTTC
CASSLEGGRVVYGYTF
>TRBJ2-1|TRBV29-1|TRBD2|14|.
TGCAGCGTCCTCGGAAGCGGGGGGGTGAATGAGCAGTTCTTC
CSVLGSGGVNEQFF
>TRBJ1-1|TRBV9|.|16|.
TGTGCCAGCAGCGTAGTGACAGCCCGGCCGAACACTGAAGCTTTCTTT
CASSVVTARPNTEAFF
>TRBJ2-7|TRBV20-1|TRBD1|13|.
TGCAGTCCCTTTAAGGGACAGGGTTACGAGCAGTACTTC
CSPFKGQGYEQYF
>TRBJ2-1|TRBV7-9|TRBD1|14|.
TGTGCCAGCAGCTTAACACAGGGGGTTCATGAGCAGTTCTTC
CASSLTQGVHEQFF
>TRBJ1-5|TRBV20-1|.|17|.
TGCAGTGCTAGAGAACACGGGGGCGGGAGTAGGAATCAGCCCCAGCATTTT
CSAREHGGGSRNQPQHF
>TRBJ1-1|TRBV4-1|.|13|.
TGCGCCAGCAGCCATGCTCGGGGGGCGGAAGCTTTCTTT
CASSHARGAEAFF
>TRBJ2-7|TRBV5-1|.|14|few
TGCGCCAGCAGATCAGACAGTACCACCTACGAGCAGTACTTC
CASRSDSTTYEQYF
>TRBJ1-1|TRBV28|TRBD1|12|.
TGTGCCAACAGTCCCGGACAGGGTGAAGCTTTCTTT
CANSPGQGEAFF
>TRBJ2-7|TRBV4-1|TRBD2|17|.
TGCGCCAGCAGCCAAGGTTTACGCGGGAGCTCCTACAATGAGCAGTACTTC
CASSQGLRGSSYNEQYF
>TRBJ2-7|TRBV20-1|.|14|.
TGCAGTGCTAAAGGCGGGGAGGAATCCCACGAGCAGTACTTC
CSAKGGEESHEQYF
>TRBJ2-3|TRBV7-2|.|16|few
TGTGCCAGCAGAAACCCCGGACGGGGGATCACAGATACGCAGTATTTT
CASRNPGRGITDTQYF
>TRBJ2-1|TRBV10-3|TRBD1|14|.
TGTGCCACCATGGGGACAGTGGGGGAAAGTAAGCAGTTCTTC
CATMGTVGESKQFF
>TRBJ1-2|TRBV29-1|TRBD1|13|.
TGCAGCGTTGGGGACAGGGGACTCTATGGCTACACCTTC
CSVGDRGLYGYTF
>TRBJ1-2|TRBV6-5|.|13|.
TGTGCCAGTAGCCCCGACACTTACTATGGCTACACCTTC
CASSPDTYYGYTF
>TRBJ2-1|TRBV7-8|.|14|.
TGTGCCAGCAGTCAAACTGGCCCAGGCAATGAGCAGTTCTTC
CASSQTGPGNEQFF
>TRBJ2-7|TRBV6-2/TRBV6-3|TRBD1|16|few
TGTGCCAGCAGTTACTCCTTGGGACAGGGGACCTACGAGCAGTACTTC
CASSYSLGQGTYEQYF
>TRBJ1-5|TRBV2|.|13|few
TGTGCCAGCAATTGGCAGGACAATCAGCCCCAGCATTTT
CASNWQDNQPQHF
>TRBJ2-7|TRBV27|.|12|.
TGTGCCACAATGACTGGGACCTACGAGCAGTACTTC
CATMTGTYEQYF
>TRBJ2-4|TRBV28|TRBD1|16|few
TGTGCCAGCAGTCAATGGGACAGCCTAGCCAAAAACATTCAGTACTTC
CASSQWDSLAKNIQYF
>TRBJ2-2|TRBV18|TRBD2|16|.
TGTGCCAACTCACCACGGACTAGCGGGAGCCACGGGGAGCTGTTTTTT
CANSPRTSGSHGELFF
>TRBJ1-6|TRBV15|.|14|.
TGTGCCACCAGCAGAGTAGGGGGAGGCTCACCCCTCCACTTT
CATSRVGGGSPLHF